This passage covers 21 T cell receptor beta chains from one sample sequenced in a study of PD-L1 blockade in urothelial cancer. Time point: pretreatment peripheral blood. Only in-frame clones appear in the TCRdb table, and some are missing; sequencing was by immunoSEQ multiplex PCR. Of around 57,000 clones listed, approximately 78% are singletons. The specimen was PBMCs, collected around atezolizumab (anti-PD-L1) treatment. The receptors here all came from a man between 70 and 80 years old with urothelial cancer.

The genes are TRBV6-5 and TRBJ2-7; 10 nucleotides line up with TRBD2. V lost 2 bases, J lost 7 bases, and 8 bases stayed unmatched. This CDR3 is 15 amino acids long. Germline V gene sequence: CDR1 MNHEY, CDR2 SVGAGI. CDR3 protein: CASSYRASGSGEQYF. The CDR3 nucleotides are TGTGCCAGCAGTTACCGTGCTAGCGGGAGTGGGGAGCAGTACTTC.

The genes are TRBV19 and TRBJ1-5; 9 bases map to TRBD1. The CDR3 sequence is 15 residues long. V lost 4 bases, J lost 8 bases, and 9 bases stayed unmatched. In germline, CDR1 is LNHDA, CDR2 SQIVND (reference sequence). CDR3 region: CASSTSTGGGEPQHF. The CDR3 DNA reads TGTGCCAGTAGTACCTCGACAGGGGGTGGAGAGCCCCAGCATTTT.

In its sample, this clone was seen once. The chain couples TRBV18 to TRBJ1-1, with D uncertain. The V gene's germline CDR1 is KGHSH and CDR2 LQKENI. The germline V and J ends were trimmed by 3 bases and 5 bases, with 10 bases remaining between them. The CDR3 covers 13 residues. The CDR3 DNA reads as TGTGCCAGCTCACCCATTCGGGAAACTGAAGCTTTCTTT. Protein product: CASSPIRETEAFF.

The DNA of the CDR3 is TGTGCCAGTAGTGTTGGGACAGGGCTTGGCTACACCTTC. Its translation: CASSVGTGLGYTF. The rearrangement links TRBV19 to TRBJ1-2; 9 bases are shared with TRBD1. In germline, CDR1 is LNHDA, CDR2 SQIVND (reference sequence). The CDR3 is 13 residues long. The V segment lost 5 bases and the J segment 7 bases; nucleotides outside the gene matches: 5.

The chain uses TRBV6-1 and TRBJ2-3, with D possibly TRBD2 on 6 matching bases. Germline assignment: CDR1 MNHNS and CDR2 SASEGT. The CDR3 has 16 amino acids. The V end lost 2 bases, the J end lost 6 bases, and 18 bases lay between the germline ends. This CDR3 reads CASSELVTGVRDTQYF. The CDR3 DNA reads TGTGCCAGCAGTGAATTGGTAACGGGAGTTCGGGATACGCAGTATTTT.

The rearrangement uses TRBV2 and TRBJ2-1; TRBD2 might be the D (6 bases). CDR1 SNHLY and CDR2 FYNNEI come from the germline V gene. Trimming pared 1 base from V and 10 bases from J, leaving 8 bases between. This CDR3 has 12 residues. In nucleotides, the CDR3 is TGTGCCAGCAGTGAAGGGGGGGTCGAGCAGTTCTTC. Translated: CASSEGGVEQFF.

The CDR3 bases are TGTGCCTGGAGCCCTGGGACAGGGAATACTGAAGCTTTCTTT. Translated: CAWSPGTGNTEAFF. J is TRBJ1-1 and V is TRBV30; TRBD1 aligns across 9 bases. The CDR3 consists of 14 residues. Per the germline V gene, CDR1 is GTSNPN and CDR2 is SVGIG (reference sequence). With 3 bases clipped from V and 5 bases from J, the junction kept 7 bases outside the gene matches.

This sequence joins TRBV15 and TRBJ2-1; perhaps TRBD2 as D (6 bases). This CDR3 has 15 amino acids. Trimming took 5 bases from V and 0 from J, leaving 11 bases between them. Germline V CDR1 and CDR2: LNHNV, YYDKDF (reference sequence). CDR3 sequence: CATSRTSSSYNEQFF. The CDR3 DNA follows: TGTGCCACCAGCCGTACTAGCAGCTCCTACAATGAGCAGTTCTTC. Supplemented by reference TRBV15 and TRBJ2-1, the full variable domain reads DAMVIQNPRYQVTQFGKPVTLSCSQTLNHNVMYWYQQKSSQAPKLLFHYYDKDFNNEADTPDNFQSRRPNTSFCFLDIRSPGLGDTAMYLCATSRTSSSYNEQFFGPGTRLTVL.

The chain uses TRBV4-3 and TRBJ2-1; 13 bases match TRBD2. The CDR3 is 15 residues long. Trimming removed 4 bases from V and 7 bases from J; junction bases left unmatched: 4. CDR1 and CDR2 (germline): LGHNA, YSLEER. CDR3 residues: CASSPQLAGGNEQFF. Written as DNA, the CDR3 is TGCGCCAGCAGCCCCCAACTAGCGGGAGGGAATGAGCAGTTCTTC.

The rearrangement links TRBV4-3 to TRBJ2-3; TRBD1 matches 7 bases. Germline trimming cut 5 bases from V and 0 bases from J; bases unmatched to any gene: 5. Germline assignment: CDR1 LGHNA and CDR2 YSLEER. The CDR3 is 15 residues long. The CDR3 protein is CASSSKGQSTDTQYF. CDR3 bases: TGCGCCAGCAGCTCCAAGGGACAGAGCACAGATACGCAGTATTTT.

V gene TRBV5-6 combines with J gene TRBJ1-5, with a possible D match to TRBD1 (5 bases). From germline, CDR1 is SGHDT and CDR2 YYEEEE. The CDR3 is made up of 18 amino acids. V was trimmed by 1 base and J by 0 bases, leaving 17 bases between them. The CDR3 nucleotides read TGTGCCAGCAGCTTGTATAGGCAGGGATTTTATAGCAATCAGCCCCAGCATTTT. Amino acid sequence: CASSLYRQGFYSNQPQHF.

The chain employs TRBV10-2 and TRBJ2-3; 7 bases map to TRBD2. Trimming cost V 3 bases and J 4 bases; bases outside gene matches: 7. CDR3 size: 15 residues. Germline lookup yields CDR1 WSHSY and CDR2 SAAADI. The CDR3 here is CASSDPAGGSDTQYF. CDR3 DNA sequence: TGCGCCAGCAGTGACCCGGCCGGGGGGTCAGATACGCAGTATTTT.

This clone turned up a few times. The chain combines TRBV2 with TRBJ2-5, with 9 bases fitting TRBD1. Trimming took 6 bases from V and 1 from J; bases not matched to a gene: 3. Germline lookup yields CDR1 SNHLY and CDR2 FYNNEI. CDR3 length: 14 residues. The CDR3 region has the DNA TGTGCCAGCAGAGAGACAGGGGGCCAAGAGACCCAGTACTTC. Translation: CASRETGGQETQYF. The whole variable domain, remainder taken from reference TRBV2 and TRBJ2-5, is EPEVTQTPSHQVTQMGQEVILRCVPISNHLYFYWYRQILGQKVEFLVSFYNNEISEKSEIFDDQFSVERPDGSNFTLKIRSTKLEDSAMYFCASRETGGQETQYFGPGTRLLVL.

This sequence joins TRBV4-2 and TRBJ2-3, with 10 bases identical to TRBD2. J was trimmed by 6 bases and V by 0 bases; bases with no gene match: 3. Per germline, CDR1 LGHNA and CDR2 YNFKEQ. The CDR3 contains 15 residues. The DNA of the CDR3 is TGTGCCAGCAGCCAAGAAGCGGGAGGGGTGGATACGCAGTATTTT. This gives the protein CASSQEAGGVDTQYF.

V is TRBV5-1 and J is TRBJ2-4; possible D gene TRBD1, 8 bases. CDR1 and CDR2 from the germline V gene are SGHRS and YFSETQ. This CDR3 comprises 12 residues. Trimming left V 0 bases short and J 15 bases short, with 13 bases between. Written as DNA, the CDR3 is TGCGCCAGCAGCTTGGACAGGGGGGGACTGTACTTC. Translation: CASSLDRGGLYF.

The V and J genes are TRBV28 and TRBJ2-3; 8 bases line up with TRBD2. The germline V gene encodes CDR1 MDHEN and CDR2 SYDVKM. CDR3 length equals 16 residues. Trimming removed 2 bases from V and 0 bases from J; junction bases left unmatched: 4. The CDR3 nucleotides read TGTGCCAGCAGTTTACGTAGCGGGACTAGCACAGATACGCAGTATTTT. It codes for CASSLRSGTSTDTQYF. Full variable domain (missing parts from reference TRBV28 and TRBJ2-3): DVKVTQSSRYLVKRTGEKVFLECVQDMDHENMFWYRQDPGLGLRLIYFSYDVKMKEKGDIPEGYSVSREKKERFSLILESASTNQTSMYLCASSLRSGTSTDTQYFGPGTRLTVL.

V usage is TRBV9 and J usage is TRBJ2-7, with TRBD2 matching 10 bases. The CDR3 totals 16 residues. The V gene's germline CDR1 is SGDLS and CDR2 YYNGEE. The J segment lost 3 bases and the V segment lost 7 bases, leaving 13 bases of the junction unmatched. CDR3 coding DNA: TGTGCCAGCGCTTCGGGAGCGGGAGGGCATTTCTACGAGCAGTACTTC. Translation gives CASASGAGGHFYEQYF.

Within the sample, this clone is medium-sized. V usage is TRBV7-8 and J usage is TRBJ1-1; maybe TRBD1 (6 bases). Germline-derived CDR1 and CDR2 are SGHVS and FQNEAQ. The V end lost 9 bases, the J end lost 10 bases, and 15 bases lay between the germline ends. This CDR3 has 11 residues. CDR3 protein: CASRGGEAAFF. For the CDR3, the DNA is TGTGCCAGTCGCGGGGGCGAGGCAGCTTTCTTT.

DNA of the CDR3: TGTGCCAGCAGTTACTCGAGTGCCAGGGGCTACGATGGCTACACCTTC. It is translated as CASSYSSARGYDGYTF. The chain couples TRBV6-6 to TRBJ1-2; tentatively, D is TRBD1 (6 bases). V lost 0 bases and J 6 bases, leaving 17 bases between the germline ends. The V gene's germline CDR1 is MNHNY and CDR2 SVGAGI (reference sequence). This CDR3 region has 16 residues.

The chain joins TRBV5-6 to TRBJ1-2; D ambiguous. Germline V CDR1 and CDR2: SGHDT, YYEEEE. V was trimmed by 4 bases and J by 5 bases, leaving 15 bases between them. This CDR3 has 14 amino acids. The CDR3 is CASSPISELYGYTF. CDR3 nucleotides: TGTGCCAGCAGCCCGATTTCCGAACTATATGGCTACACCTTC.

The rearrangement links TRBV19 to TRBJ1-5; D ambiguous. V gave up 6 bases and J gave up 0 bases, with 6 bases separating them. Germline V gives CDR1 LNHDA, CDR2 SQIVND (reference sequence). This CDR3 is built from 13 residues. The CDR3 coding sequence is TGTGCCAGTAGGACATTTAGCAATCAGCCCCAGCATTTT. Amino acids: CASRTFSNQPQHF.